The T cell receptor beta chain under discussion was sequenced for a study of blood T cell repertoires in COVID-19. The overall study: Acute and convalescent COVID-19 specimens originated in the United States, Italy and Spain. Sources were T cells, B-cell-depleted T cells, or PBMCs; the material itself was cDNA or gDNA.

Sequencing used immunoSEQ multiplex PCR; TCRdb keeps in-frame clones, though not all of them. Of some 150,000 clones in the sample, 87% were seen once. V dropped 4 bases and J dropped 4 bases, with 7 bases sitting between them. In germline, CDR1 is MDHEN, CDR2 SYDVKM. This CDR3 spans 13 amino acids. The V gene is TRBV28, the J gene TRBJ1-4, with D uncertain. The receptor's source is an older woman who had recovered from COVID-19. The source material was peripheral blood. The CDR3 nucleotides read TGTGCCAGCAGTTCCGGGATTAATGAAAAACTGTTTTTT. Its translation: CASSSGINEKLFF. The full variable domain, with the rest looked up from reference TRBV28 and TRBJ1-4, is DVKVTQSSRYLVKRTGEKVFLECVQDMDHENMFWYRQDPGLGLRLIYFSYDVKMKEKGDIPEGYSVSREKKERFSLILESASTNQTSMYLCASSSGINEKLFFGSGTQLSVL.